The 19 T cell receptor beta chains given below trace back to one sample, sequenced in a study of CD8+ T cells in alopecia areata. The sequencing template was cDNA reverse transcribed from extracted RNA. Profiling relied on immunoSEQ multiplex PCR, and the TCRdb table lists in-frame clones only, not all of them. Of fewer than 200,000 clones listed, around 64% are singletons. Sequences were derived from CD8+ T cells sorted from blood, sampled at week 0. The receptors shown here come from a human donor with alopecia areata.

This CDR3 is CASSLARGNEQYF. The DNA of the CDR3 is TGTGCCAGCAGCTTAGCTCGGGGGAACGAGCAGTACTTC. The chain joins TRBV7-9 to TRBJ2-7, with D possibly matching TRBD2 (6 bases). Trimming took 0 bases from V and 5 from J, leaving 8 bases between them. This CDR3 contains 13 residues. Germline CDR1 and CDR2: SEHNR and FQNEAQ (reference sequence).

Of note for this clone: The same CDR3 arises from other DNA sequences in this sample as well. This chain uses TRBV5-6 with TRBJ1-5; 10 bases are shared with TRBD1. Per the germline V gene, CDR1 is SGHDT and CDR2 is YYEEEE. The V gene end was trimmed by 2 bases and the J gene end by 5 bases; junction bases not matched to a gene: 1. The length of the CDR3 is 14 residues. This CDR3 reads CASSFGQGDQPQHF. The DNA of the CDR3 is TGTGCCAGCAGCTTTGGACAGGGGGATCAGCCCCAGCATTTT.

The chain's CDR3 is CASSLVASGFGRRTTEAFF. CDR3 DNA: TGTGCCAGCAGCTTGGTAGCTTCTGGTTTTGGTCGGCGGACCACTGAAGCTTTCTTT. The chain combines TRBV5-6 with TRBJ1-1; D remains unclear. Germline CDR1 is SGHDT and CDR2 is YYEEEE. The CDR3 length is 19 residues. V was clipped by 0 bases and J by 4 bases, with 25 bases between them.

The J gene is TRBJ2-1, the V gene TRBV2; a possible D gene is TRBD1 (6 bases). The germline V gene encodes CDR1 SNHLY and CDR2 FYNNEI. The CDR3 is made up of 12 amino acids. V shed 4 bases and J shed 6 bases, with 7 bases lying between them. The DNA for the CDR3 is TGTGCCAGCAGTGGACAGGCCAATGAGCAGTTCTTC. This sequence encodes CASSGQANEQFF.

Comment on this clone: Other nucleotide sequences from this sample produce the same CDR3. The chain combines TRBV6-5 with TRBJ1-5; D gene uncertain. The V gene's germline CDR1 is MNHEY and CDR2 SVGAGI. The ends were cut back, 2 bases at V and 2 bases at J, with 4 bases in the middle. This CDR3 region has 13 residues. Here the CDR3 reads CASSYAGNQPQHF. CDR3 DNA sequence: TGTGCCAGCAGTTACGCGGGCAATCAGCCCCAGCATTTT.

The chain recombines TRBV9 with TRBJ1-2; TRBD1 is a possible D gene (5 bases). CDR3 length: 18 residues. Looked up from germline, CDR1 is SGDLS and CDR2 is YYNGEE. V was trimmed by 4 bases and J by 5 bases, leaving 27 bases between them. CDR3 protein: CASSRSGGRATVGYGYTF. CDR3 DNA: TGTGCCAGCAGCCGAAGTGGGGGAAGGGCCACCGTTGGGTATGGCTACACCTTC.

This clone was detected only a few times. This chain joins TRBV14 and TRBJ1-6; D gene uncertain. Per the germline V gene, CDR1 is SGHDN and CDR2 is FVKESK. V was cut by 0 bases and J by 10 bases, with 10 bases left in between. This CDR3 is built from 14 residues. The CDR3 protein is CASSQDRGGSPLHF. The CDR3 DNA is TGTGCCAGCAGCCAAGATCGCGGCGGGTCACCCCTCCACTTT.

The chain uses TRBV19 and TRBJ1-2; D unresolved. This CDR3 region has 12 residues. CDR1 and CDR2 from the germline V gene are LNHDA and SQIVND (reference sequence). Trimming pared 3 bases from V and 8 bases from J, leaving 10 bases between. The CDR3 protein is CASSIETRGYTF. In DNA form, the CDR3 reads TGTGCCAGTAGTATTGAGACAAGGGGCTACACCTTC.

V is TRBV4-1 and J is TRBJ2-3; possibly TRBD2 for D (5 bases). This CDR3 is 16 amino acids long. Between the trimmed V and J ends, which lost 0 bases and 1 base, there was a span of 11 bases. Germline V gene sequence: CDR1 MGHRA, CDR2 YSYEKL. CDR3: CASSQETTRGTDTQYF. CDR3 nucleotide sequence: TGCGCCAGCAGCCAAGAGACTACTCGGGGCACAGATACGCAGTATTTT.

The V gene is TRBV29-1, the J gene TRBJ2-7, with D unresolved. Trimming pared 2 bases from V and 9 bases from J, leaving 17 bases between. CDR3 length: 13 residues. The germline CDR1 and CDR2 sequences are SQVTM and ANQGSEA. DNA for the CDR3: TGCAGCGTTGAACCCCTCCACGTCAAAGGGCAGTACTTC. Translated, it gives CSVEPLHVKGQYF.

Only one count was recorded for this clone. The rearrangement links TRBV2 to TRBJ2-5, with 9 bases identical to TRBD1. The CDR3 is 15 amino acids. Per the germline V gene, CDR1 is SNHLY and CDR2 is FYNNEI. Losses at the gene ends were 7 bases for V and 5 bases for J; bases not matched to a gene: 11. As DNA, the CDR3 is TGTGCCAGCACGGAGGGAACAGGGGGCGGGGAGACCCAGTACTTC. Encoded protein: CASTEGTGGGETQYF.

This clone was seen a few times. The chain links TRBV6-7 to TRBJ1-1; the D is unclear. TRBV6-7 counts as an open reading frame of uncertain function. V dropped 6 bases and J dropped 5 bases, with 19 bases sitting between them. This CDR3 spans 15 amino acids. The CDR3 region has the DNA TGTGCCAGCAGCCCCTACGGGAATTCCAGGACTGAAGCTTTCTTT. Translating it yields CASSPYGNSRTEAFF.

This sequence joins TRBV9 and TRBJ2-3, with 7 bases identical to TRBD1. The CDR3 loop spans 16 amino acids. The germline gives CDR1 SGDLS, CDR2 YYNGEE. J gave up 0 bases and V 0 bases, and 4 bases lay outside the gene matches. The CDR3 DNA follows: TGTGCCAGCAGCGTAGACAGGGGCGGAAGCACAGATACGCAGTATTTT. It specifies CASSVDRGGSTDTQYF.

This clone was seen a single time. The rearrangement links TRBV23-1 to TRBJ2-6; TRBD1 matches at 9 bases. TRBV23-1 carries the ORF label, with uncertain function. The J segment lost 2 bases and the V segment lost 5 bases, leaving 4 bases of the junction unmatched. This CDR3 region has 16 residues. This chain's CDR3 is CASSSTGGAGANVLTF. The CDR3 region has the DNA TGCGCCAGCAGTAGTACAGGGGGCGCTGGGGCCAACGTCCTGACTTTC.

This chain links TRBV7-9 with TRBJ2-7; D gene unclear. This CDR3 spans 13 amino acids. V dropped 7 bases and J dropped 0 bases, with 10 bases sitting between them. In germline, CDR1 is SEHNR, CDR2 FQNEAQ (reference sequence). The CDR3 DNA reads as TGTGCCAGCACTGGGCGAAGCTCCTACGAGCAGTACTTC. Encoded protein: CASTGRSSYEQYF.

This chain's CDR3 is CASSPISGGPGDEQFF. The CDR3 DNA sequence: TGTGCCAGCAGTCCGATTAGCGGGGGCCCGGGGGATGAGCAGTTCTTC. This chain joins TRBV7-8 and TRBJ2-1, with 9 nucleotides matching TRBD2. In germline, CDR1 is SGHVS, CDR2 FQNEAQ. With 6 bases clipped from V and 8 bases from J, the junction kept 14 bases outside the gene matches. This CDR3 is 16 amino acids long.

This clone was observed a handful of times. The rearrangement joins TRBV27 to TRBJ2-7; D ambiguous. Per the germline V gene, CDR1 is MNHEY and CDR2 is SMNVEV (reference sequence). Trimming took off 5 bases at V and 0 bases at J, with 8 bases between the two ends. The CDR3 extends over 13 amino acids. Here the CDR3 reads CASSLQSSYEQYF. The CDR3, as DNA: TGTGCCAGCAGTCTCCAGAGCTCCTACGAGCAGTACTTC.

With respect to this clone: A junction boundary mismatches the germline segment, possibly from a read error. This chain joins TRBV2 and TRBJ1-1; 7 bases are a match to TRBD1. From germline, CDR1 is SNHLY and CDR2 FYNNEI. This CDR3 comprises 15 residues. The CDR3, as DNA: TGTGCCAGCAGTGAAGTACAGGGGTTGAAAACTGAAGCTTTCTTT. Its protein is CASSEVQGLKTEAFF.

Comments on this clone: Other DNA sequences from this sample encode an identical CDR3 as well. The chain has TRBV30 and TRBJ1-2; TRBD1 might be the D (5 bases). The CDR3 extends over 11 amino acids. CDR1 and CDR2 (germline): GTSNPN, SVGIG (reference sequence). Trimming removed 1 base from V and 8 bases from J, with 8 bases in between. The CDR3 reads CAWSGDSGYTF. CDR3 DNA sequence: TGTGCCTGGAGTGGGGACTCGGGCTACACCTTC. The whole variable domain, remainder taken from reference TRBV30 and TRBJ1-2, is SQTIHQWPATLVQPVGSPLSLECTVEGTSNPNLYWYRQAAGRGLQLLFYSVGIGQISSEVPQNLSASRPQDRQFILSSKKLLLSDSGFYLCAWSGDSGYTFGSGTRLTVV.